This entry describes one TCR beta chain. The data stem from a study of response to subunit inactivated influenza vaccine. V lost 3 bases and J lost 0, with 8 bases in between. The CDR3 contains 13 residues. Germline V CDR1 and CDR2: DFQATT, SNEGSKA (reference sequence). TCRdb re-called the RT-PCR reads through MiXCR, storing one row per CDR3 protein. The sample has approximately 500,000 distinct CDR3 sequences, approximately 22% seen once. The same sample was also used in a study of T cells expressing NK-cell markers. That publication notes: Libraries used 5'RACE template switching adding universal primer site and UMIs.

This specimen was CD4+ T cells sorted from PBMCs, taken 12 days after vaccination. The V call is TRBV20-1, the J call TRBJ2-5, with no clear D. The TCR was taken from a man over 45 who received an inactivated influenza vaccine. For the CDR3, the DNA is TGCAGTGCTAGGGCTGGGAACCAAGAGACCCAGTACTTC. Translating gives CSARAGNQETQYF.